A selection of T cell receptor beta chains follows, all from one sample in a study of cytomegalovirus exposure and HLA in healthy donors. Profiled with immunoSEQ multiplex PCR; TCRdb holds only in-frame clones, not every one. This sample has roughly 230,000 clones; around 90% occur once, and the top ten carry roughly 1.6%. The sequencing sample was made of PBMCs. These TCRs come from a girl aged 2 to 10 in good health and CMV-seronegative. CDR3s include the opening cysteine and the closing phenylalanine or tryptophan. Rows give clone size only sometimes, using once, few, many, or a class for an expanded clone.

>TRBV5-4|NA|TRBJ1-1
CASSLVSVTPNTEAFF
>TRBV30|NA|TRBJ2-2
CAWSKGAGELFF
>TRBV5-1|NA|TRBJ2-5
CASSLEREFAQYF
>TRBV28|NA|TRBJ2-3
CASSLSRASTDTQYF
>TRBV19|NA|TRBJ2-1
CASRPSPSYNEQFF
>TRBV29-1|NA|TRBJ2-5
CSVGTSRFQETQYF
>TRBV5-1|NA|TRBJ2-5
CASSPRGGETQYF
>TRBV6-5|once|TRBJ2-3
CASSYSGGITTDTQYF
>TRBV11-2|NA|TRBJ1-5
CASSLESPGHNQPQHF
>TRBV11-2|NA|TRBJ2-6
CASSLDRFGRAAGANVLTF
>TRBV5-4|NA|TRBJ1-3
CASSLQGVSGNTIYF
>TRBV2|NA|TRBJ1-5
CASRGDRGSQPQHF
>TRBV27|NA|TRBJ1-1
CASSLSVNTNTEAFF
>TRBV27|NA|TRBJ2-7
CASSTPTSGRYEQYF